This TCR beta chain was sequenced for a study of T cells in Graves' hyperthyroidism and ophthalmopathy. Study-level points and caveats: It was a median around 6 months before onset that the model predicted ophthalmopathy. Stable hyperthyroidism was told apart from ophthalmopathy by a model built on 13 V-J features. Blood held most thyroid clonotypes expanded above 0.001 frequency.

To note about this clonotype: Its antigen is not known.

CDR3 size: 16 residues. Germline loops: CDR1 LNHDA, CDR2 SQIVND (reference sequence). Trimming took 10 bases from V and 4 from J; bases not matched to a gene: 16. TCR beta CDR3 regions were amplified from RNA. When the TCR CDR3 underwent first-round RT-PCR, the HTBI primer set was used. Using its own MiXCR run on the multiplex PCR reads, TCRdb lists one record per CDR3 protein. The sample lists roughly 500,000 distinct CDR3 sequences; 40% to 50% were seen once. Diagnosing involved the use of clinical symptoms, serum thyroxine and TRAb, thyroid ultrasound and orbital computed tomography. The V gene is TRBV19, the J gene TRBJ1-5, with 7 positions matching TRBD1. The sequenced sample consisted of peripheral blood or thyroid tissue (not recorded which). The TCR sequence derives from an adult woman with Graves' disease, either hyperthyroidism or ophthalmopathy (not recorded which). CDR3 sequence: CAKVVGGGCRNQPQHF. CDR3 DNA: TGTGCCAAAGTAGTCGGAGGGGGCTGCAGAAATCAGCCCCAGCATTTT.